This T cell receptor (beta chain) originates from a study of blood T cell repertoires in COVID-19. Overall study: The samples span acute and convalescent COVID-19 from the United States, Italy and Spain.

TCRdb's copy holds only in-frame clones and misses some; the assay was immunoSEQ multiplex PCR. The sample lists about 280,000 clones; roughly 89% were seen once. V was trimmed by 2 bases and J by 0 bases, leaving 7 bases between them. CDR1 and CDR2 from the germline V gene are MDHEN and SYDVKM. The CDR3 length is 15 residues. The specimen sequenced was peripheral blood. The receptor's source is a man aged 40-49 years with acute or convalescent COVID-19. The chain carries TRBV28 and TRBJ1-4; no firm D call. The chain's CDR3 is CASSLRDATNEKLFF. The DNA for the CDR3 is TGTGCCAGCAGTTTACGGGATGCAACTAATGAAAAACTGTTTTTT.